Sequencing of this T cell receptor (beta chain) was carried out in a study of shared T cell receptors in the human thymus. TCRdb keeps only in-frame clones here, not all; method: immunoSEQ multiplex PCR. The table has about 380,000 clones, more than 85% seen once. The CDR3 is 17 amino acids. Germline CDR1 reads SGHDN; CDR2 reads FVKESK. Trimming removed 2 bases from V and 0 bases from J, with 15 bases in between. The rearrangement joins TRBV14 to TRBJ2-3, with a possible D match to TRBD1 (5 bases). Sequencing was performed on thymocytes. This TCR came from a human donor. Here the CDR3 reads CASSQRGTGHSTDTQYF. The CDR3 coding sequence is TGTGCCAGCAGCCAAAGGGGAACAGGACACAGCACAGATACGCAGTATTTT.